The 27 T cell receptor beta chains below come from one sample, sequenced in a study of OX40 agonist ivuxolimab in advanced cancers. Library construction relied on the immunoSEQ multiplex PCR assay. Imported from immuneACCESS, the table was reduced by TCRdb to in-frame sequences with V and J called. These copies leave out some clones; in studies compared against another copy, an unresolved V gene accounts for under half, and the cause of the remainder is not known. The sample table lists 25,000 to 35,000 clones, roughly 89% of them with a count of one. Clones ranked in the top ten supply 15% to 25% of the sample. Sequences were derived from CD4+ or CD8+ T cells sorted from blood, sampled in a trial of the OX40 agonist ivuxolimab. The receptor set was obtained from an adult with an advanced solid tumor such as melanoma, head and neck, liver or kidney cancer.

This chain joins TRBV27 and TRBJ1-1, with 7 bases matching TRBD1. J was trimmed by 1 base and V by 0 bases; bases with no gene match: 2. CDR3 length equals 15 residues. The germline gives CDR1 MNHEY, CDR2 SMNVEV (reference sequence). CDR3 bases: TGTGCCAGCAGTTTATCGGGACAGTGGAACACTGAAGCTTTCTTT. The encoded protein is CASSLSGQWNTEAFF.

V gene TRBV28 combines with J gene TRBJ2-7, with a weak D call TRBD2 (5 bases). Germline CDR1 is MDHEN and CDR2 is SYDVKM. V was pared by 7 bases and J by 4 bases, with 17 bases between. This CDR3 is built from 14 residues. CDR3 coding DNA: TGTGCCAGCAATTCTCGAGGAGCGGTGTACGAGCAGTACTTC. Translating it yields CASNSRGAVYEQYF.

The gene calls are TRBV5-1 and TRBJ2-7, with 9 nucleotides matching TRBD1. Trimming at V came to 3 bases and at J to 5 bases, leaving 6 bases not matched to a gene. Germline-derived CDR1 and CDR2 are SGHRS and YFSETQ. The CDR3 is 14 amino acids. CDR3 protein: CASSSYRGPDEQYF. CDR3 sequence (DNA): TGCGCCAGCAGCTCTTACAGGGGGCCGGACGAGCAGTACTTC.

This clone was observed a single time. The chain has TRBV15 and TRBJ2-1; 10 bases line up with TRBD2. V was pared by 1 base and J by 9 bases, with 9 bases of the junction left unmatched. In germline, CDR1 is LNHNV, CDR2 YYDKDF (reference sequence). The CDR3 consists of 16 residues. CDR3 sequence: CATSRAKASGSGEQFF. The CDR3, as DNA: TGTGCCACCAGCAGAGCCAAGGCTAGCGGGAGCGGTGAGCAGTTCTTC.

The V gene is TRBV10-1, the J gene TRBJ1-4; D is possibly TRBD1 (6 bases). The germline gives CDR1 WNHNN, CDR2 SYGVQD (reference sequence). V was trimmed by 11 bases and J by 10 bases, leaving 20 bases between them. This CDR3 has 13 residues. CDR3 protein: CAVVGAPGGKLFF. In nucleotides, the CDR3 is TGCGCCGTAGTGGGGGCGCCGGGTGGAAAACTGTTTTTT.

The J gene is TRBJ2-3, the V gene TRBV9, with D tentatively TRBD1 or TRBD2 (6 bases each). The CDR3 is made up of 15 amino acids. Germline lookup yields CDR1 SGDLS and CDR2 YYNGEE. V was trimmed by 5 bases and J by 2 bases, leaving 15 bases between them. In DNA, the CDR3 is TGTGCCAGCAGTGCTCGGGGGCAGAACACAGATACGCAGTATTTT. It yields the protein CASSARGQNTDTQYF.

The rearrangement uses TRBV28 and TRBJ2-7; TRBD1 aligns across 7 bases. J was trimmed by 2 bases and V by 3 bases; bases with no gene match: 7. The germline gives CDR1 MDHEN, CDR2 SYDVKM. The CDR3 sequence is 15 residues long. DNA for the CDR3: TGTGCCAGCAGTTTCTGGGGGACAGTAGCCTACGAGCAGTACTTC. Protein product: CASSFWGTVAYEQYF.

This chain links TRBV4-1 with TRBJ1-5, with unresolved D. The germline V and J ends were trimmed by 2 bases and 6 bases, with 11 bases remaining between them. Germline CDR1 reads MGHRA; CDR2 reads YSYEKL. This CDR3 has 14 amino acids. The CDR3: CASSQPGISQPQHF. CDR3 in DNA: TGCGCCAGCAGCCAACCCGGGATTTCTCAGCCCCAGCATTTT.

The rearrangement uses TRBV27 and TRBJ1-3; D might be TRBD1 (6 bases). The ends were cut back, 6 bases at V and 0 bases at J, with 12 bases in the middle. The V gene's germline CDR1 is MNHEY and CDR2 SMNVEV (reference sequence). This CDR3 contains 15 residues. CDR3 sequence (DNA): TGTGCCAGCAGCATCAGGGGCACCTCTGGAAACACCATATATTTT. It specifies CASSIRGTSGNTIYF.

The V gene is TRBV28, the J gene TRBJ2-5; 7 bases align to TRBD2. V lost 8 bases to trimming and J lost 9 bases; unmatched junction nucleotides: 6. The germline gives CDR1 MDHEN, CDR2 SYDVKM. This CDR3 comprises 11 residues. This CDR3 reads CASHGGWAQYF. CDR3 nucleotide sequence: TGTGCCAGCCACGGGGGGTGGGCCCAGTACTTC.

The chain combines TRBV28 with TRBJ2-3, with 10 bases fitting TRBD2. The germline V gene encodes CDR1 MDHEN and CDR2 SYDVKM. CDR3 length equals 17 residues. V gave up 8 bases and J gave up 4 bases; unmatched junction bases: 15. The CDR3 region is CASERDLSGGPADTQYF. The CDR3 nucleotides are TGTGCCAGCGAGAGGGATCTTAGCGGGGGGCCGGCAGATACGCAGTATTTT.

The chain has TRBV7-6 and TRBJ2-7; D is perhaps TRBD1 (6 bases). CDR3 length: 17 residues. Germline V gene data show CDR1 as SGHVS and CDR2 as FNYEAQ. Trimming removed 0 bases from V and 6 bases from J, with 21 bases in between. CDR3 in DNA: TGTGCCAGCAGCTTAGCCCCGGGACAAACCTCACTTGCCGAGCAGTACTTC. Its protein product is CASSLAPGQTSLAEQYF.

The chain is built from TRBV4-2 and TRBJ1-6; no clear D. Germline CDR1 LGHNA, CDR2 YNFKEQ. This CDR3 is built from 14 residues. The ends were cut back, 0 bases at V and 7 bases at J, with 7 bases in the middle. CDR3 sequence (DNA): TGTGCCAGCAGCCAAGATCACGAAAATTCACCCCTCCACTTT. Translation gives CASSQDHENSPLHF.

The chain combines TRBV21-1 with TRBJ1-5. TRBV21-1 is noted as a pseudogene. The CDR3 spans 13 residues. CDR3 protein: CASKRILNQPQHF. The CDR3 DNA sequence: TGTGCCAGCAAAAGAATCCTGAATCAGCCCCAGCATTTT.

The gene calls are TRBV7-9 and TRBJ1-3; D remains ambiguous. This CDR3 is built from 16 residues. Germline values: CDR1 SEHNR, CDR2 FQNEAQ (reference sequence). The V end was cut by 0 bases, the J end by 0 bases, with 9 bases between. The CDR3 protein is CASSLAGGISGNTIYF. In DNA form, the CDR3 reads TGTGCCAGCAGCTTAGCGGGCGGGATCTCTGGAAACACCATATATTTT.

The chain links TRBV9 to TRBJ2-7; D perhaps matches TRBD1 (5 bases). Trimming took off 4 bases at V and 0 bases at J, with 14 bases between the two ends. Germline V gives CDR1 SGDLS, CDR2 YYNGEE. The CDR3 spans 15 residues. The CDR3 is CASSPQLGLSYEQYF. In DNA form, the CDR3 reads TGTGCCAGCAGCCCCCAGCTGGGGCTCTCCTACGAGCAGTACTTC.

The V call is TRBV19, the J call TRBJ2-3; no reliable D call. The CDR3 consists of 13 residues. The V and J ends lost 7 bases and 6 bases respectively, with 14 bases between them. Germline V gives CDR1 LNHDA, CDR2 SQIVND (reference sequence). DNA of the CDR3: TGTGCCAGTAACGCCGCTTTGGCGGATACGCAGTATTTT. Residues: CASNAALADTQYF.

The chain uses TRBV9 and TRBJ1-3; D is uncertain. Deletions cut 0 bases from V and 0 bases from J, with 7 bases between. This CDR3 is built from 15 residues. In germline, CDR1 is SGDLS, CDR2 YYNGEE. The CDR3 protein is CASSVASSSGNTIYF. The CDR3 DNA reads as TGTGCCAGCAGCGTAGCTTCAAGCTCTGGAAACACCATATATTTT.

The CDR3 nucleotides are TGTGCCTGGAGTGTTCCCGGAACGTGGGGGGAGCAGTACTTC. It yields the protein CAWSVPGTWGEQYF. The chain joins TRBV30 to TRBJ2-7; D tentatively fits TRBD1 or TRBD2 (5 bases each). Per germline, CDR1 GTSNPN and CDR2 SVGIG (reference sequence). The CDR3 length is 14 residues. The V and J ends lost 0 bases and 7 bases respectively, with 16 bases between them.

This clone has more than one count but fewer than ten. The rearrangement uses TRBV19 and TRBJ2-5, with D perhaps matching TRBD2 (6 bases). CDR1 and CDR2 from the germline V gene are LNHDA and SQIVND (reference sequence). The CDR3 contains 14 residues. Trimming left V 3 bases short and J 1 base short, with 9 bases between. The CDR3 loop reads CASSMGGFQETQYF. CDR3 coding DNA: TGTGCCAGTAGTATGGGGGGTTTCCAAGAGACCCAGTACTTC.

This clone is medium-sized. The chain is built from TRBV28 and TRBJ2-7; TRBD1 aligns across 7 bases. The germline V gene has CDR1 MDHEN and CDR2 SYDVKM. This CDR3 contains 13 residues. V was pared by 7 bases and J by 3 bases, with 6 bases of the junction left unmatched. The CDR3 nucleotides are TGTGCCAGCAAACTCACAGGGGACTACGAGCAGTACTTC. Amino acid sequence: CASKLTGDYEQYF. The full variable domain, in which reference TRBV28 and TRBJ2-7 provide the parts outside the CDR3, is DVKVTQSSRYLVKRTGEKVFLECVQDMDHENMFWYRQDPGLGLRLIYFSYDVKMKEKGDIPEGYSVSREKKERFSLILESASTNQTSMYLCASKLTGDYEQYFGPGTRLTVT.

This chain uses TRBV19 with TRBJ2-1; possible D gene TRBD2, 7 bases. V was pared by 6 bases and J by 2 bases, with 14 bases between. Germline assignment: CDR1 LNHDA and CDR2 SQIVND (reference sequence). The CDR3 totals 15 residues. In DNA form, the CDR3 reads TGTGCCAGTAGCCAGGGCGGGGGCCCCTACAATGAGCAGTTCTTC. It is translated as CASSQGGGPYNEQFF.

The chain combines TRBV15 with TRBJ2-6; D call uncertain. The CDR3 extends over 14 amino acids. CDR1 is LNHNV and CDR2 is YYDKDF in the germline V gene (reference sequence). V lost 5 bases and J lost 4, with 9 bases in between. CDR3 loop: CATSSGWGANVLTF. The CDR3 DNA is TGTGCCACCAGCTCTGGTTGGGGGGCCAACGTCCTGACTTTC.

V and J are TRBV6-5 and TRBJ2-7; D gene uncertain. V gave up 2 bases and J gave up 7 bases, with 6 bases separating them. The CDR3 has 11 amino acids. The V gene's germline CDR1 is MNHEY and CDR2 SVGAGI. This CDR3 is CASSYRWEQYF. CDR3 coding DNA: TGTGCCAGCAGTTACAGGTGGGAGCAGTACTTC.

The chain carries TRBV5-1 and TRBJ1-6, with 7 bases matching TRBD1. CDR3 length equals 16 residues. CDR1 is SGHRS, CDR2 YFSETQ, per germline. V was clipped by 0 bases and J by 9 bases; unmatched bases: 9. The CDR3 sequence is CASSLEQGRPFSPLHF. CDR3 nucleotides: TGCGCCAGCAGCTTGGAACAGGGGCGCCCCTTTTCACCCCTCCACTTT.

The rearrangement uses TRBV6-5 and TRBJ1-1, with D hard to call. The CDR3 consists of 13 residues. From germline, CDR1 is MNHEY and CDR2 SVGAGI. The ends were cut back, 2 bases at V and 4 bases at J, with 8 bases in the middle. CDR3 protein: CASSYGPGTEAFF. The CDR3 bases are TGTGCCAGCAGTTACGGCCCTGGCACTGAAGCTTTCTTT.

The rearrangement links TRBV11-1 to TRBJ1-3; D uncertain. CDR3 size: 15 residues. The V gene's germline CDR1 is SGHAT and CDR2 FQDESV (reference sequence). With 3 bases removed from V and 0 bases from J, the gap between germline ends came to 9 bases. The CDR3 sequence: CASSLRQTSGNTIYF. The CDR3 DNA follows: TGTGCCAGCAGCTTGCGCCAGACCTCTGGAAACACCATATATTTT.